This is a list of T cell receptor beta chains from one sample in a study of blood T cells in healthy people across ages. TCRdb passed the 5' RACE reads through MiXCR, listing each CDR3 protein once. The table shows roughly 1,500,000 distinct CDR3 sequences, with about 35% occurring only once. The sample was blood. These TCRs come from a woman aged 25 to 39 in good health. Both conserved end residues are part of each CDR3. The D gene is left open where the match is weak. Size is stated for part of the rows, as once, few or many counts, or as a class when the clone is expanded.

>once|.|TRBJ1-1|TRBV20-1
CSASPRTQNTEAFF
TGCAGTGCTAGCCCGCGGACACAGAACACTGAAGCTTTCTTT
>.|.|TRBJ2-7|TRBV27
CASSPQEGGEQYF
TGTGCCAGCAGTCCTCAAGAGGGCGGGGAGCAGTACTTC
>few|.|TRBJ2-6|TRBV5-1
CASSSGAGSGANVLTF
TGCGCCAGCAGCTCCGGAGCGGGCTCTGGGGCCAACGTCCTGACTTTC
>.|TRBD2|TRBJ2-7|TRBV20-1
CSARRLAGYKQYF
TGCAGTGCTAGAAGACTAGCGGGGTACAAGCAGTACTTC
>few|.|TRBJ2-3|TRBV6-1
CASAGEGTDTQYF
TGTGCCTCGGCAGGGGAGGGCACAGATACGCAGTATTTT
>few|.|TRBJ1-2|TRBV10-3
CAISGEGTNYGYTF
TGTGCCATCAGTGGCGAGGGTACAAACTATGGCTACACCTTC
>.|.|TRBJ2-6|TRBV24-1
CATGRAGANVLTF
TGTGCCACCGGTAGAGCTGGGGCCAACGTCCTGACTTTC
>.|TRBD2|TRBJ2-2|TRBV20-1
CSARELAGGLGTGELFF
TGCAGTGCTAGAGAACTAGCGGGGGGGCTTGGCACCGGGGAGCTGTTTTTT
>few|.|TRBJ2-5|TRBV5-4
CASSLIEQETQYF
TGTGCCAGCAGCTTAATTGAACAAGAGACCCAGTACTTC
>.|.|TRBJ1-4|TRBV6-1
CASSEYGKGNEKLFF
TGTGCCAGCAGTGAATATGGCAAGGGTAATGAAAAACTGTTTTTT
>.|.|TRBJ2-7|TRBV3-1
CASSQWGEGAYEQYF
TGTGCCAGCAGCCAATGGGGGGAAGGGGCCTACGAGCAGTACTTC
>many|TRBD2|TRBJ2-5|TRBV27
CASSFQGRGEETQYF
TGTGCCAGCAGTTTCCAAGGACGGGGGGAAGAGACCCAGTACTTC
>.|TRBD2|TRBJ2-3|TRBV20-1
CSARMISGAPDAQYF
TGCAGTGCTAGAATGATTAGCGGGGCCCCCGATGCGCAGTATTTT
>.|TRBD1|TRBJ1-2|TRBV5-1
CASSQERQGIDGYTF
TGCGCCAGCAGCCAAGAACGACAGGGGATCGATGGCTACACCTTC
>few|.|TRBJ2-7|TRBV11-2
CASSLGLVRSSYEQYF
TGTGCCAGCAGCTTAGGCTTGGTCAGAAGCTCCTACGAGCAGTACTTC
>few|TRBD1|TRBJ1-2|TRBV4-1
CASSQPGQEITNYGYTF
TGCGCCAGCAGCCAGCCGGGACAGGAGATAACTAACTATGGCTACACCTTC
>few|.|TRBJ2-1|TRBV18
CASSHRQYNEQFF
TGTGCCAGCTCGCACCGTCAGTACAATGAGCAGTTCTTC
>few|.|TRBJ1-2|TRBV5-1
CASSLDSWSYGYTF
TGCGCCAGCAGCCTCGACAGTTGGAGCTATGGCTACACCTTC
>.|.|TRBJ2-1|TRBV7-9
CASSSQESLSYNEQFF
TGTGCCAGCAGCTCCCAGGAGTCGCTCTCCTACAATGAGCAGTTCTTC
>.|.|TRBJ1-2|TRBV14
CASSLYREGYTF
TGTGCCAGCAGCCTTTACAGGGAGGGCTACACCTTC
>.|TRBD1|TRBJ2-7|TRBV2
CASSVPRGHEQYF
TGTGCCAGCAGTGTCCCCAGGGGGCACGAGCAGTACTTC
>.|.|TRBJ2-5|TRBV15
CATSRVGRETQYF
TGTGCCACCAGCAGAGTCGGTCGGGAGACCCAGTACTTC
>.|TRBD2|TRBJ2-5|TRBV7-2
CASSSWGGSAETQYF
TGTGCCAGCAGCTCCTGGGGCGGGAGTGCAGAGACCCAGTACTTC
>many|TRBD1|TRBJ1-1|TRBV29-1
CSVGQGATEAFF
TGCAGCGTCGGACAGGGGGCCACTGAAGCTTTCTTT
>many|.|TRBJ2-7|TRBV7-9
CASSLAGIHYEQYF
TGTGCCAGCAGCCTGGCGGGGATTCACTACGAGCAGTACTTC
>few|TRBD1|TRBJ1-5|TRBV28
CASSLDREEQPQHF
TGTGCCAGCAGTTTAGACAGGGAAGAACAGCCCCAGCATTTT
>.|.|TRBJ2-3|TRBV4-1
CASSQGRGSDTQYF
TGCGCCAGCAGCCAAGGCAGGGGATCAGATACGCAGTATTTT
>many|.|TRBJ2-7|TRBV29-1
CSVGAGTSVEQYF
TGCAGCGTTGGGGCCGGGACGTCCGTCGAGCAGTACTTC
>.|TRBD2|TRBJ2-1|TRBV11-2
CASSFGLAGGQGEQFF
TGTGCCAGCAGCTTCGGGTTAGCGGGGGGGCAAGGTGAGCAGTTCTTC
>.|.|TRBJ2-3|TRBV20-1
CSTRIQGTDTQYF
TGCAGTACTAGAATCCAGGGCACAGATACGCAGTATTTT
>many|.|TRBJ2-1|TRBV7-9
CASSLVGAYNEQFF
TGTGCCAGCAGCTTAGTAGGGGCCTACAATGAGCAGTTCTTC
>.|TRBD2|TRBJ2-7|TRBV24-1
CATRAGASYEQYF
TGTGCCACCAGAGCGGGAGCCTCCTACGAGCAGTACTTC
>.|TRBD2|TRBJ2-5|TRBV20-1
CSARDRRAGGAKTQYF
TGCAGTGCTAGGGACCGGAGAGCGGGAGGTGCGAAGACCCAGTACTTC
>few|.|TRBJ2-7|TRBV7-9
CASSRIGEQYF
TGTGCCAGCAGCCGAATTGGCGAGCAGTACTTC
>few|.|TRBJ2-6|TRBV19
CASIRGSSGANVLTF
TGTGCCAGTATAAGGGGATCCTCTGGGGCCAACGTCCTGACTTTC
>.|.|TRBJ2-1|TRBV20-1
CSSETGSWGNEQFF
TGCAGTTCCGAAACGGGTTCTTGGGGCAATGAGCAGTTCTTC